This record looks at one T cell receptor (beta chain) sequence and its context. The antigen remains unidentified. The ends lost 2 bases at V and 3 bases at J; junction bases unmatched: 5. Germline V lookup: CDR1 SNHLY, CDR2 FYNNEI. The CDR3 has 16 residues. Profiled with immunoSEQ multiplex PCR; TCRdb holds only in-frame clones, not every one. Here the sample spans approximately 260,000 clones, more than 75% being singletons. The sample originates from a study of cytomegalovirus exposure and HLA in healthy donors. Study-wide points: Rarity held for most TCR sequences, but there were some public TCRs that occurred in many donors.

Sample: PBMCs. The receptor was derived from a woman aged 25 to 39 in good health and CMV-seropositive. The chain links TRBV2 to TRBJ2-1; 9 nucleotides align to TRBD1. In nucleotides, the CDR3 is TGTGCCAGCAGTGAACAGGGACAGGGTCTCTACAATGAGCAGTTCTTC. Protein: CASSEQGQGLYNEQFF. Using reference TRBV2 and TRBJ2-1 for the parts outside the CDR3, the full variable domain is EPEVTQTPSHQVTQMGQEVILRCVPISNHLYFYWYRQILGQKVEFLVSFYNNEISEKSEIFDDQFSVERPDGSNFTLKIRSTKLEDSAMYFCASSEQGQGLYNEQFFGPGTRLTVL.